The 8 T cell receptor beta chains in this list originate from one sample, sequenced in a study of blood T cell repertoires in COVID-19. Only in-frame clones appear in the TCRdb table, and some are missing; sequencing was by immunoSEQ multiplex PCR. The profile shows approximately 190,000 clones, roughly 80% of them singletons. Sequenced sample: peripheral blood. These receptors were collected from a man under 40 with active or convalescent COVID-19.

The rearrangement uses TRBV7-9 and TRBJ2-1, with 11 bases matching TRBD2. The J segment lost 6 bases and the V segment lost 6 bases, leaving 10 bases of the junction unmatched. Germline CDR1 and CDR2: SEHNR and FQNEAQ (reference sequence). The CDR3 totals 16 residues. In DNA form, the CDR3 reads TGTGCCAGCAGTCAATTCCTAGCGGGAGGACCCAATGAGCAGTTCTTC. It encodes CASSQFLAGGPNEQFF.

The gene calls are TRBV4-2 and TRBJ2-3; 10 bases match TRBD2. The length of the CDR3 is 18 residues. Germline V gene lookup returns CDR1 LGHNA and CDR2 YNFKEQ. With V trimmed by 0 bases and J by 2 bases, 8 bases remained unmatched. CDR3 in DNA: TGTGCCAGCAGCCAAGATCGGTTAGCGGGGGGCCACACAGATACGCAGTATTTT. It codes for CASSQDRLAGGHTDTQYF.

The chain joins TRBV7-9 to TRBJ1-6; 7 bases line up with TRBD1. Germline assignment: CDR1 SEHNR and CDR2 FQNEAQ (reference sequence). The CDR3 spans 17 residues. V was pared by 5 bases and J by 7 bases, with 14 bases of the junction left unmatched. CDR3 DNA: TGTGCCAGCAGCCCCCCGCTGGCCTCAGGGGGAAATTCACCCCTCCACTTT. Its protein product is CASSPPLASGGNSPLHF.

The chain uses TRBV29-1 and TRBJ1-4; a weak D match, TRBD1 (5 bases). Germline CDR1 SQVTM, CDR2 ANQGSEA. The CDR3 spans 13 residues. Trimming stripped 4 bases from V and 7 bases from J, with 13 bases between. The CDR3 loop reads CSVAGSGGEKLFF. The CDR3 bases are TGCAGCGTTGCAGGGTCAGGCGGTGAAAAACTGTTTTTT.

This chain links TRBV7-9 with TRBJ2-7, with D hard to call. Trimming took off 4 bases at V and 7 bases at J, with 11 bases between the two ends. The CDR3 extends over 12 amino acids. Germline V CDR1 and CDR2: SEHNR, FQNEAQ (reference sequence). DNA for the CDR3: TGTGCCAGCAGCTGGCAATCGGGTGAGCAGTACTTC. Protein product: CASSWQSGEQYF.

This clone was counted a few times. This chain links TRBV19 with TRBJ2-1; possibly TRBD1 for D (7 bases). CDR1 and CDR2 (germline): LNHDA, SQIVND (reference sequence). The CDR3 has 12 residues. V was cut by 6 bases and J by 8 bases, with 11 bases left in between. The CDR3 loop is CASRQGGDEQFF. The CDR3 coding sequence is TGTGCCAGTAGGCAGGGGGGCGATGAGCAGTTCTTC.

The rearrangement joins TRBV6-6 to TRBJ1-5, with D possibly TRBD1 on 6 matching bases. The CDR3 is 14 amino acids. The V gene's germline CDR1 is MNHNY and CDR2 SVGAGI (reference sequence). The germline V and J ends were trimmed by 8 bases and 6 bases, with 17 bases remaining between them. The DNA of the CDR3 is TGTGCCAGCTCACCCTGGGAAGGGGGTCAGCCCCAGCATTTT. It is translated as CASSPWEGGQPQHF.

The chain links TRBV11-2 to TRBJ1-2; a weak D match, TRBD1 (6 bases). Looked up from germline, CDR1 is SGHAT and CDR2 is FQNNGV. The CDR3 covers 13 residues. The V end was cut by 3 bases, the J end by 4 bases, with 9 bases between. CDR3 in DNA: TGTGCCAGCAGCTTGGGGGCCGCCTATGGCTACACCTTC. Protein: CASSLGAAYGYTF.